These T cell receptor beta chains were read from a single sample in a study of shared clonotypes between healthy human individuals. Some clones are missing from TCRdb's copy, which holds only in-frame ones; the method was immunoSEQ multiplex PCR. The table lists roughly 640,000 clones, approximately 74% of them singletons. Source material: memory CD4+ T cells sorted from blood. The receptor source for this set is a woman aged 25 to 39 in good health. CDR3s leave out the opening cysteine and the closing phenylalanine or tryptophan.

CDR3 protein: ASSLNQPLAKNIQY; CDR3 length: 14; J gene: TRBJ2-4; V gene: TRBV28
CDR3 protein: ASSRTGNTEAF; CDR3 length: 11; J gene: TRBJ1-1; V gene: TRBV14
CDR3 protein: ASSSAEYEQY; CDR3 length: 10; J gene: TRBJ2-7; V gene: TRBV6-6
CDR3 protein: ASSLAFRLPSGGELF; CDR3 length: 15; J gene: TRBJ2-2; V gene: TRBV7-2
CDR3 protein: ASTPGRGRTNTIY; CDR3 length: 13; J gene: TRBJ1-3; V gene: TRBV6-5
CDR3 protein: ASSPLKTNTGELF; CDR3 length: 13; J gene: TRBJ2-2; V gene: TRBV18
CDR3 protein: ASSPQSYEQY; CDR3 length: 10; J gene: TRBJ2-7; V gene: TRBV2
CDR3 protein: ASSYGTAGTTEAF; CDR3 length: 13; J gene: TRBJ1-1; V gene: TRBV6-6
CDR3 protein: ASSWGDRAYEQY; CDR3 length: 12; J gene: TRBJ2-7; V gene: TRBV7-2
CDR3 protein: ASSPPGRETQY; CDR3 length: 11; J gene: TRBJ2-5; V gene: TRBV6-5
CDR3 protein: ASSPQGARGEKLF; CDR3 length: 13; J gene: TRBJ1-4; V gene: TRBV11-2
CDR3 protein: ASSQQGARYEQY; CDR3 length: 12; J gene: TRBJ2-7; V gene: TRBV2
CDR3 protein: ASSLTTSPEQF; CDR3 length: 11; J gene: TRBJ2-1; V gene: TRBV5-1
CDR3 protein: ASSLQADSYEQY; CDR3 length: 12; J gene: TRBJ2-7; V gene: TRBV7-9
CDR3 protein: ASSYDRGPNTGELF; CDR3 length: 14; J gene: TRBJ2-2; V gene: TRBV2
CDR3 protein: ASGRESTQY; CDR3 length: 9; J gene: TRBJ2-3; V gene: TRBV28
CDR3 protein: ASSQPWGNTEAF; CDR3 length: 12; J gene: TRBJ1-1; V gene: TRBV23-1
CDR3 protein: ASTSPSLISYEQY; CDR3 length: 13; J gene: TRBJ2-7; V gene: TRBV27
CDR3 protein: ASSFKLAGGLEQY; CDR3 length: 13; J gene: TRBJ2-7; V gene: TRBV5-4
CDR3 protein: ASSIGARHSNQPQH; CDR3 length: 14; J gene: TRBJ1-5; V gene: TRBV19
CDR3 protein: ASSLDQGPSGYEQY; CDR3 length: 14; J gene: TRBJ2-7; V gene: TRBV5-4
CDR3 protein: ASRGRRNTEAF; CDR3 length: 11; J gene: TRBJ1-1; V gene: TRBV28
CDR3 protein: ASSDKGLRETQY; CDR3 length: 12; J gene: TRBJ2-5; V gene: TRBV7-8
CDR3 protein: ASSLMGNFFGSNQPQH; CDR3 length: 16; J gene: TRBJ1-5; V gene: TRBV28
CDR3 protein: ASSLIIGVAGGSYEQY; CDR3 length: 16; J gene: TRBJ2-7; V gene: TRBV5-1
CDR3 protein: ASSIQVNTEAF; CDR3 length: 11; J gene: TRBJ1-1; V gene: TRBV5-4
CDR3 protein: ASSPDRGMNTEAF; CDR3 length: 13; J gene: TRBJ1-1; V gene: TRBV18
CDR3 protein: SVENHRMKGETQY; CDR3 length: 13; J gene: TRBJ2-5; V gene: TRBV29-1
CDR3 protein: ASSPGLAGNLQETQY; CDR3 length: 15; J gene: TRBJ2-5; V gene: TRBV14
CDR3 protein: ASSFTSGDTQY; CDR3 length: 11; J gene: TRBJ2-3; V gene: TRBV11-3
CDR3 protein: ASSLGAPLAGSYEQY; CDR3 length: 15; J gene: TRBJ2-7; V gene: TRBV5-1
CDR3 protein: ATSRDRPSETDTQY; CDR3 length: 14; J gene: TRBJ2-3; V gene: TRBV15
CDR3 protein: ASSYIRDRDNSPLH; CDR3 length: 14; J gene: TRBJ1-6; V gene: TRBV6-5
CDR3 protein: ASSPPGTSGYNEQF; CDR3 length: 14; J gene: TRBJ2-1; V gene: TRBV18
CDR3 protein: AIKGGYSYEQY; CDR3 length: 11; J gene: TRBJ2-7; V gene: TRBV10-3
CDR3 protein: ASSLVGGRRSSYEQY; CDR3 length: 15; J gene: TRBJ2-7; V gene: TRBV5-6
CDR3 protein: ASSLLGDPETGELF; CDR3 length: 14; J gene: TRBJ2-2; V gene: TRBV5-1
CDR3 protein: ASSFRQRNVDTQY; CDR3 length: 13; J gene: TRBJ2-3; V gene: TRBV7-9
CDR3 protein: ASSRDRLYGYT; CDR3 length: 11; J gene: TRBJ1-2; V gene: TRBV28
CDR3 protein: ASSSSSGTGF; CDR3 length: 10; J gene: TRBJ2-1; V gene: TRBV12-1
CDR3 protein: ASSLSHTEAF; CDR3 length: 10; J gene: TRBJ1-1; V gene: TRBV7-9
CDR3 protein: ASSLAGRADEQY; CDR3 length: 12; J gene: TRBJ2-7; V gene: TRBV6-5
CDR3 protein: ASSFKTGFNEKLF; CDR3 length: 13; J gene: TRBJ1-4; V gene: TRBV5-6
CDR3 protein: ASSYREGMSDEQY; CDR3 length: 13; J gene: NA; V gene: TRBV13
CDR3 protein: ASSREPGLAAWEY; CDR3 length: 13; J gene: TRBJ2-3; V gene: TRBV4-1
CDR3 protein: ASSLRGGQSTDTQY; CDR3 length: 14; J gene: TRBJ2-3; V gene: TRBV19
CDR3 protein: ASSLEAPRVKNTEAF; CDR3 length: 15; J gene: TRBJ1-1; V gene: TRBV11-2
CDR3 protein: SGYNRVLGEQY; CDR3 length: 11; J gene: TRBJ2-7; V gene: TRBV29-1
CDR3 protein: ASSLLRALASGELF; CDR3 length: 14; J gene: TRBJ2-2; V gene: TRBV5-6